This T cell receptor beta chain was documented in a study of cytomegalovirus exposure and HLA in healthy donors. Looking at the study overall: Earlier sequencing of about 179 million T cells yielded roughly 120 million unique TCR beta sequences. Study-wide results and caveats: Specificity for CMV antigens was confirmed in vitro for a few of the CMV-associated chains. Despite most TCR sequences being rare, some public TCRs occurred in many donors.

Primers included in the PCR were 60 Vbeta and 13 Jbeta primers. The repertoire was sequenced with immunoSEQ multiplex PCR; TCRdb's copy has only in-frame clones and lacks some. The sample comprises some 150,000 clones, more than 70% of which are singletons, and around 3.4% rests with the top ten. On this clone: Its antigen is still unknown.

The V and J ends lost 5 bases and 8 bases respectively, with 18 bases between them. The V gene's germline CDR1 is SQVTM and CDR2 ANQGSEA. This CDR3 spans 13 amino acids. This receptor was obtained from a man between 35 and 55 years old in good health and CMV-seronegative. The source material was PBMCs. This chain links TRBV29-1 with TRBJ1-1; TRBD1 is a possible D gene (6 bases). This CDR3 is CSVLNTGPFEAFF. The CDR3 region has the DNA TGCAGCGTTCTAAACACAGGGCCATTCGAAGCTTTCTTT. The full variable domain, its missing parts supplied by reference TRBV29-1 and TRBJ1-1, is SAVISQKPSRDICQRGTSLTIQCQVDSQVTMMFWYRQQPGQSLTLIATANQGSEATYESGFVIDKFPISRPNLTFSTLTVSNMSPEDSSIYLCSVLNTGPFEAFFGQGTRLTVV.